Shown below are 20 T cell receptor beta chains from a single sample sequenced in a study of T cell responses to AZD1222 COVID-19 vaccine (dated by TCRdb to 2020 to 2023). The label giving this sample's time point can be read as: baseline before first vaccination. The library was generated by the immunoSEQ multiplex PCR assay. TCRdb provides this immuneACCESS table in a form limited to in-frame rearrangements. Some clones are lacking; in checked studies, under half of them reflect an unresolved V gene, and why the rest are absent is not known. The sample contains 100,000 to 150,000 clones, around 85% of them found a single time. The ten largest clones take up about 1.6% of the sample. The sequenced sample was peripheral blood, obtained on day 0 of AZD1222 vaccination. These receptors all come from an adult in good health.

The rearrangement joins TRBV27 to TRBJ1-5; 8 bases match TRBD1. The CDR3 sequence is 15 residues long. J lost 5 bases, V lost 5 bases, and 8 bases had no gene match. The germline CDR1 and CDR2 sequences are MNHEY and SMNVEV (reference sequence). CDR3 amino acids: CASSADRGGDQPQHF. CDR3 sequence (DNA): TGTGCCAGCAGTGCTGACAGGGGCGGTGATCAGCCCCAGCATTTT.

The chain joins TRBV29-1 to TRBJ2-7; 10 nucleotides agree with TRBD2. Germline loops: CDR1 SQVTM, CDR2 ANQGSEA. CDR3 length: 12 amino acids. J was trimmed by 3 bases and V by 7 bases; bases with no gene match: 3. The CDR3 DNA sequence: TGCAGCGGCGGACTAGCGGTCTACGAGCAGTACTTC. Its translation: CSGGLAVYEQYF.

The rearrangement uses TRBV11-1 and TRBJ2-1; the D is unclear. Per germline, CDR1 SGHAT and CDR2 FQDESV (reference sequence). There are 13 residues in the CDR3. V dropped 3 bases and J dropped 8 bases, with 11 bases sitting between them. This chain's CDR3 is CASSFGPPDEQFF. The CDR3 DNA follows: TGTGCCAGCAGCTTCGGACCCCCCGATGAGCAGTTCTTC.

The J gene is TRBJ2-1, the V gene TRBV3-1 (or the pseudogene TRBV3-2); no definite D call. Germline CDR1 is LGHDT and CDR2 is YNNKEL (reference sequence). Between the trimmed V and J ends, which lost 2 bases and 3 bases, there was a span of 11 bases. This CDR3 is 15 amino acids long. CDR3 amino acids: CASSQISYFYNEQFF. The CDR3 DNA sequence: TGTGCCAGCAGCCAAATTTCGTACTTCTACAATGAGCAGTTCTTC.

In this sample, this clone turned up many times. This sequence joins TRBV7-6 and TRBJ2-2; 7 nucleotides align to TRBD2. V was pared by 6 bases and J by 5 bases, with 15 bases of the junction left unmatched. CDR3 length: 17 residues. In germline, CDR1 is SGHVS, CDR2 FNYEAQ. In DNA, the CDR3 is TGTGCCAGCAGTCAAGAGGGAGGGGCGAGGTTAACCGGGGAGCTGTTTTTT. Amino acid sequence: CASSQEGGARLTGELFF.

The chain recombines TRBV7-9 with TRBJ1-2, with TRBD1 as a possible D gene (5 bases). Germline V gene lookup returns CDR1 SEHNR and CDR2 FQNEAQ (reference sequence). The CDR3 contains 16 residues. The V and J ends lost 8 bases and 4 bases respectively, with 23 bases between them. CDR3 sequence: CASLLSMGVAIYGYTF. CDR3 coding DNA: TGTGCCAGCCTCCTGAGTATGGGGGTTGCAATCTATGGCTACACCTTC.

The chain combines TRBV18 with TRBJ2-1, with D possibly being TRBD1 (5 bases). Germline values: CDR1 KGHSH, CDR2 LQKENI. This CDR3 is 14 amino acids long. V lost 3 bases and J lost 3, with 9 bases in between. The CDR3 sequence: CASSPSGIYNEQFF. The CDR3 DNA follows: TGTGCCAGCTCACCGTCAGGGATCTACAATGAGCAGTTCTTC.

This clone was recorded a few times. The rearrangement uses TRBV7-3 and TRBJ2-1; TRBD1 matches at 10 bases. With V trimmed by 5 bases and J by 9 bases, 7 bases remained unmatched. Germline V gene data show CDR1 as SGHTA and CDR2 as FQGTGA. CDR3 length: 14 residues. The CDR3 is CASSRQGAGREQFF. The CDR3 DNA follows: TGTGCCAGCAGCCGACAGGGGGCAGGACGTGAGCAGTTCTTC.

This chain uses TRBV19 with TRBJ1-2; D is unresolved. V was shortened by 8 bases and J by 0 bases, with 19 bases between the two germline ends. Germline lookup yields CDR1 LNHDA and CDR2 SQIVND (reference sequence). CDR3 size: 16 residues. CDR3 in amino acids: CASQTTRFRANYGYTF. The CDR3, as DNA: TGTGCCAGTCAGACCACCCGCTTTAGAGCTAACTATGGCTACACCTTC. Together with reference TRBV19 and TRBJ1-2, the CDR3 gives the full variable domain: DGGITQSPKYLFRKEGQNVTLSCEQNLNHDAMYWYRQDPGQGLRLIYYSQIVNDFQKGDIAEGYSVSREKKESFPLTVTSAQKNPTAFYLCASQTTRFRANYGYTFGSGTRLTVV.

J is TRBJ1-5 and V is TRBV7-9; D uncertain. Trimming left V 5 bases short and J 6 bases short, with 11 bases between. The germline V gene has CDR1 SEHNR and CDR2 FQNEAQ (reference sequence). The CDR3 sequence is 13 residues long. CDR3: CASSPIPGQPQHF. The CDR3 nucleotides read TGTGCCAGCAGCCCGATTCCCGGTCAGCCCCAGCATTTT.

The chain is built from TRBV5-1 and TRBJ2-3; TRBD2 matches at 9 bases. V lost 4 bases, J lost 4 bases, and 7 bases stayed unmatched. Per germline, CDR1 SGHRS and CDR2 YFSETQ. The CDR3 length is 15 residues. The DNA for the CDR3 is TGCGCCAGCAGCAGAAGCGGGGGGTCACCAGATACGCAGTATTTT. Its translation: CASSRSGGSPDTQYF.

The chain joins TRBV7-3 to TRBJ1-2, with D maybe TRBD1 (6 bases). Trimming pared 4 bases from V and 5 bases from J, leaving 8 bases between. The germline V gene has CDR1 SGHTA and CDR2 FQGTGA. This CDR3 has 12 amino acids. CDR3 residues: CASSSTGYGYTF. The CDR3 coding sequence is TGTGCCAGCAGCTCTACAGGGTATGGCTACACCTTC.

J is TRBJ1-4 and V is TRBV6-1, with D maybe TRBD1 (5 bases). Germline V gene sequence: CDR1 MNHNS, CDR2 SASEGT. The CDR3 is 19 residues long. The ends were cut back, 6 bases at V and 8 bases at J, with 31 bases in the middle. CDR3 amino acids: CASSERHASVRASGEKLFF. CDR3 nucleotide sequence: TGTGCCAGCAGCGAACGCCATGCCTCTGTCAGGGCGAGCGGGGAAAAACTGTTTTTT.

The CDR3: CASSPNQGDRYGYTF. The CDR3 DNA reads as TGTGCCAGCTCACCAAATCAAGGGGATCGATATGGCTACACCTTC. The J gene is TRBJ1-2, the V gene TRBV18, with a possible D match to TRBD1 (5 bases). This CDR3 has 15 residues. In germline, CDR1 is KGHSH, CDR2 LQKENI. Between the trimmed V and J ends, which lost 2 bases and 5 bases, there was a span of 15 bases.

This rearrangement joins TRBV5-5 to TRBJ1-2; D is perhaps TRBD1 (6 bases). Trimming took 3 bases from V and 2 from J, leaving 17 bases between them. CDR3 length: 16 residues. Germline V CDR1 and CDR2: SGHKS, YYEKEE (reference sequence). CDR3 DNA sequence: TGTGCCAGCAGCTACCAATTCGGACAGCTAAACTATGGCTACACCTTC. Protein product: CASSYQFGQLNYGYTF.

The chain uses TRBV7-9 and TRBJ1-4; D may be TRBD1 (6 bases). Germline lookup yields CDR1 SEHNR and CDR2 FQNEAQ (reference sequence). Trimming left V 2 bases short and J 8 bases short, with 21 bases between. This CDR3 region has 17 residues. The CDR3 DNA sequence: TGTGCCAGCAGCTTACTCCATCTTGGACAGAGAGGGGAAAAACTGTTTTTT. Its protein product is CASSLLHLGQRGEKLFF.

This chain links TRBV6-5 with TRBJ1-3; 7 nucleotides line up with TRBD1. CDR1 MNHEY and CDR2 SVGAGI come from the germline V gene. This CDR3 has 15 residues. Germline trimming cut 6 bases from V and 0 bases from J; bases unmatched to any gene: 5. This CDR3 is CASSPDRSSGNTIYF. The CDR3 DNA sequence: TGTGCCAGCAGCCCGGACAGGTCCTCTGGAAACACCATATATTTT.

The J gene is TRBJ1-2, the V gene TRBV7-9; unclear D gene. The germline CDR1 and CDR2 sequences are SEHNR and FQNEAQ (reference sequence). Trimming removed 7 bases from V and 13 bases from J, with 16 bases in between. This CDR3 region has 11 residues. The CDR3 bases are TGTGCCAGCAACTCGTTTGGAGTAAGCACCTTC. The encoded protein is CASNSFGVSTF.

This chain links TRBV5-1 with TRBJ1-2; D is ambiguous. V was clipped by 0 bases and J by 6 bases, with 9 bases between them. The CDR3 is made up of 13 amino acids. CDR1 is SGHRS, CDR2 YFSETQ, per germline. CDR3 region: CASSLAYGDGYTF. The DNA for the CDR3 is TGCGCCAGCAGCTTGGCTTATGGGGATGGCTACACCTTC.

The chain employs TRBV21-1 and TRBJ1-5. TRBV21-1 is labeled a pseudogene. This CDR3 has 17 amino acids. The CDR3 DNA follows: TGTGCCAGCAGCGGGGACGGCAGGCTGCGTAGCAATCAGCCCCAGCATTTT. Translated: CASSGDGRLRSNQPQHF.